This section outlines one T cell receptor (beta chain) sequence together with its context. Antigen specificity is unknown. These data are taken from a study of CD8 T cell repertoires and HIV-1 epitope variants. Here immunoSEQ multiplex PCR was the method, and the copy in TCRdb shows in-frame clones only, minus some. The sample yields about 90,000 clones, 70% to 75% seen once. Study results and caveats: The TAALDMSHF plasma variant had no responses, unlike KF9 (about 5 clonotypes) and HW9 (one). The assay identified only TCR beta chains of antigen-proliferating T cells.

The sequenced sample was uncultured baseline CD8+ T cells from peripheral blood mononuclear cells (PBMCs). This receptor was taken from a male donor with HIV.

CDR3 protein: CSVDVTGSGQYF. CDR3 sequence (DNA): TGCAGCGTTGACGTGACAGGGAGTGGGCAGTACTTC. The chain carries TRBV29-1 and TRBJ2-7, with 7 bases identical to TRBD1. The CDR3 runs to 12 residues. CDR1 is SQVTM and CDR2 is ANQGSEA in the germline V gene. V was clipped by 3 bases and J by 9 bases; unmatched bases: 8.